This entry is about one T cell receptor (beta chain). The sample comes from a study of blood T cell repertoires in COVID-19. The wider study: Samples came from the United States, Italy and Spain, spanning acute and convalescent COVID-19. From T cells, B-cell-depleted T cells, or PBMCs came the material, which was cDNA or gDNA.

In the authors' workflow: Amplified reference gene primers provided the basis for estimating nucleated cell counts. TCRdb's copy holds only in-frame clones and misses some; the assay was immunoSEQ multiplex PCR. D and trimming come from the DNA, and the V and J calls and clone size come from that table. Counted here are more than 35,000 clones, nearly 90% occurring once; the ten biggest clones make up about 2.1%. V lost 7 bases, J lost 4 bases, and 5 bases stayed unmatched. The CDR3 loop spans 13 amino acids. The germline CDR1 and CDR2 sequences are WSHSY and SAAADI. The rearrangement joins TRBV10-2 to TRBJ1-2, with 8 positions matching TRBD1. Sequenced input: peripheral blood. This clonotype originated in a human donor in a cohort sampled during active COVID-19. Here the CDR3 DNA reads TGCGCCAGCAATATCGGACAGGGCTATGGCTACACCTTC. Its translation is CASNIGQGYGYTF.